These 20 T cell receptor beta chains originate from one sample sequenced in a study of neurological immune-mediated disorders. TCRdb processed the 5' RACE reads anew with MiXCR; each CDR3 protein has one entry. The table shows over 25,000 distinct CDR3 sequences, with around 16% occurring only once. The time point here: technical triplicate 3. Sequenced sample: CD4+ T cells from blood. Receptor source: a female donor with HTLV-1-associated myelopathy (HAM/TSP).

This clonotype is categorized as medium-sized. The chain has TRBV20-1 and TRBJ2-3; no clear D. The CDR3 consists of 12 residues. The V end lost 5 bases, the J end lost 2 bases, and 8 bases lay between the germline ends. From germline, CDR1 is DFQATT and CDR2 SNEGSKA (reference sequence). CDR3 loop: CSAPGATDTQYF. The DNA for the CDR3 is TGCAGTGCTCCCGGCGCCACAGATACGCAGTATTTT.

In its sample, this clonotype was seen many times. The chain uses TRBV20-1 and TRBJ1-3; D remains ambiguous. V shed 4 bases and J shed 0 bases, with 13 bases lying between them. Germline V gene sequence: CDR1 DFQATT, CDR2 SNEGSKA (reference sequence). The CDR3 length is 15 residues. The CDR3 DNA is TGCAGTGCTACCTCGCCTATGAGCTCTGGAAACACCATATATTTT. It yields the protein CSATSPMSSGNTIYF.

This clonotype has ten or more counts. V usage is TRBV12-3 or TRBV12-4 and J usage is TRBJ2-3; D unclear. Trimming pared 7 bases from V and 4 bases from J, leaving 9 bases between. The CDR3 has 12 amino acids. The CDR3 nucleotides are TGTGCCAGCAACCTAAATTCAGATACGCAGTATTTT. Translating gives CASNLNSDTQYF.

This clonotype was seen many times. The chain joins TRBV24-1 to TRBJ2-2; D not certain. The CDR3 has 13 amino acids. With 1 base removed from V and 5 bases from J, the gap between germline ends came to 4 bases. Germline V CDR1 and CDR2: KGHDR, SFDVKD. CDR3 sequence reads: CATSDFLTGELFF. The CDR3 DNA follows: TGTGCCACCAGTGATTTCCTTACCGGGGAGCTGTTTTTT.

This clonotype was seen ten or more times. J is TRBJ2-7 and V is TRBV5-1, with 8 bases that match TRBD1. The CDR3 is 15 amino acids. Germline trimming cut 5 bases from V and 2 bases from J; bases unmatched to any gene: 9. Germline V CDR1 and CDR2: SGHRS, YFSETQ. The CDR3, as DNA: TGCGCCAGCAGATCCCAGGGGGCAGCTGCCTACGAGCAGTACTTC. Protein product: CASRSQGAAAYEQYF. Filled out from reference TRBV5-1 and TRBJ2-7, the complete variable domain reads KAGVTQTPRYLIKTRGQQVTLSCSPISGHRSVSWYQQTPGQGLQFLFEYFSETQRNKGNFPGRFSGRQFSNSRSEMNVSTLELGDSALYLCASRSQGAAAYEQYFGPGTRLTVT.

In this sample, this clonotype turned up many times. This rearrangement joins TRBV10-1 to TRBJ2-2; D call uncertain. V gave up 5 bases and J gave up 7 bases, with 11 bases separating them. From germline, CDR1 is WNHNN and CDR2 SYGVQD (reference sequence). The CDR3 is 13 amino acids. CDR3 DNA sequence: TGCGCCAGCAGTCCGTCCGCGGTCGGGGAGCTGTTTTTT. Amino acids: CASSPSAVGELFF.

The CDR3 region has the DNA TGCGCCAGCAGTGAGTGGGGACTAGCGGGAGCTTACAATGAGCAGTTCTTC. This sequence encodes CASSEWGLAGAYNEQFF. The J gene is TRBJ2-1, the V gene TRBV10-2; 14 nucleotides line up with TRBD2. Per germline, CDR1 WSHSY and CDR2 SAAADI. With V trimmed by 1 base and J by 4 bases, 3 bases remained unmatched. The CDR3 runs to 17 residues.

There are many counts of this clonotype. V gene TRBV7-9 combines with J gene TRBJ2-3, with D tentatively TRBD1 (6 bases). Trimming cost V 5 bases and J 0 bases, with 15 bases left between them. The CDR3 spans 16 residues. Looked up from germline, CDR1 is SEHNR and CDR2 is FQNEAQ (reference sequence). The CDR3 DNA reads TGTGCCAGCAGCCCCGAGACAGGATTTAGCACAGATACGCAGTATTTT. Translation gives CASSPETGFSTDTQYF.

This clonotype occurred many times. The chain has TRBV5-1 and TRBJ2-1; 9 nucleotides align to TRBD1. The germline CDR1 and CDR2 sequences are SGHRS and YFSETQ. Trimming cost V 4 bases and J 8 bases; bases outside gene matches: 19. The CDR3 spans 18 residues. CDR3 nucleotide sequence: TGCGCCAGCAGCCTGGGGACAGGGCCATTGGGCTCAGGGGATGAGCAGTTCTTC. This sequence encodes CASSLGTGPLGSGDEQFF.

This clonotype was seen repeatedly, ten times or more. The chain carries TRBV5-1 and TRBJ1-5; possibly TRBD1 for D (5 bases). This CDR3 is built from 16 residues. The V end lost 0 bases, the J end lost 2 bases, and 12 bases lay between the germline ends. Germline assignment: CDR1 SGHRS and CDR2 YFSETQ. Here the CDR3 reads CASSLGGREGNQPQHF. For the CDR3, the DNA is TGCGCCAGCAGCTTGGGAGGCAGGGAGGGCAATCAGCCCCAGCATTTT. Full variable domain (missing parts from reference TRBV5-1 and TRBJ1-5): KAGVTQTPRYLIKTRGQQVTLSCSPISGHRSVSWYQQTPGQGLQFLFEYFSETQRNKGNFPGRFSGRQFSNSRSEMNVSTLELGDSALYLCASSLGGREGNQPQHFGDGTRLSIL.

This clonotype appeared many times. The rearrangement joins TRBV18 to TRBJ1-3; maybe TRBD1 (6 bases). The germline gives CDR1 KGHSH, CDR2 LQKENI. The V and J ends lost 3 bases and 1 base respectively, with 13 bases between them. CDR3 length: 16 residues. CDR3 nucleotide sequence: TGTGCCAGCTCACCGCAGGGACACTATTCTGGAAACACCATATATTTT. Translating gives CASSPQGHYSGNTIYF.

This clonotype was counted many times. The chain uses TRBV6-2 or TRBV6-3 and TRBJ1-6, with a weak D call TRBD1 (5 bases). The CDR3 spans 15 residues. With 0 bases removed from V and 7 bases from J, the gap between germline ends came to 10 bases. Germline lookup yields CDR1 MNHEY and CDR2 SVGEGT. The CDR3 spells CASSYSAGTNSPLHF. The CDR3 nucleotides read TGTGCCAGCAGTTACTCAGCGGGGACCAATTCACCCCTCCACTTT.

Ten or more counts support this clonotype. The chain combines TRBV6-2 or TRBV6-3 with TRBJ2-5, with D perhaps TRBD1 or TRBD2 (7 bases each). The CDR3 is made up of 15 amino acids. V was trimmed by 5 bases and J by 5 bases, leaving 18 bases between them. CDR1 MNHEY and CDR2 SVGEGT come from the germline V gene. CDR3 nucleotide sequence: TGTGCCAGCAGTGCGTCCCTCCAGGGGGGGGAGACCCAGTACTTC. It translates to CASSASLQGGETQYF.

The chain joins TRBV20-1 to TRBJ1-2; D gene ambiguous. The CDR3 length is 15 residues. Trimming left V 2 bases short and J 6 bases short, with 19 bases between. Germline CDR1 DFQATT, CDR2 SNEGSKA (reference sequence). For the CDR3, the DNA is TGCAGTGCTAGACCCGAACTGTTTAAGGGTAATGGCTACACCTTC. Translated: CSARPELFKGNGYTF.

In its sample, this clonotype was seen many times. The rearrangement links TRBV5-1 to TRBJ2-1; 7 nucleotides line up with TRBD1. J was trimmed by 8 bases and V by 0 bases; bases with no gene match: 5. The CDR3 extends over 14 amino acids. CDR1 is SGHRS and CDR2 is YFSETQ in the germline V gene. The CDR3 loop reads CASSLGQGFDEQFF. The DNA for the CDR3 is TGCGCCAGCAGCTTGGGACAGGGCTTCGATGAGCAGTTCTTC. Combining the CDR3 with reference TRBV5-1 and TRBJ2-1 gives the whole variable domain KAGVTQTPRYLIKTRGQQVTLSCSPISGHRSVSWYQQTPGQGLQFLFEYFSETQRNKGNFPGRFSGRQFSNSRSEMNVSTLELGDSALYLCASSLGQGFDEQFFGPGTRLTVL.

As regards this clonotype: A read error is possible here, since a much larger clone lies one base away. The chain carries TRBV2 and TRBJ2-1; 13 bases agree with TRBD2. With V trimmed by 8 bases and J by 7 bases, 11 bases remained unmatched. Germline CDR1 SNHLY, CDR2 FYNNEI. The CDR3 has 16 amino acids. The CDR3 coding sequence is TGTGCCAGCGCCGATTGGGGGACTAGCGGGATGAATGAGCAGTTCTTC. The encoded protein is CASADWGTSGMNEQFF.

At least ten counts were recorded for this clonotype. This rearrangement joins TRBV5-1 to TRBJ2-5, with TRBD2 matching over 8 bases. CDR1 and CDR2 from the germline V gene are SGHRS and YFSETQ. V trimming: 0 bases; J trimming: 4 bases; junction bases outside the gene matches: 5. There are 15 residues in the CDR3. CDR3 DNA sequence: TGCGCCAGCAGCTTGGCGGGAGGGCCTAGAGAGACCCAGTACTTC. Translation gives CASSLAGGPRETQYF.

By sample fraction, this clonotype is medium-sized (0.01 to 0.1%). The rearrangement joins TRBV5-1 to TRBJ2-7, with no clear D. Per germline, CDR1 SGHRS and CDR2 YFSETQ. Trimming shortened V by 0 bases and J by 6 bases, and 13 bases separated the two germline ends. The CDR3 is 14 amino acids. CDR3 region: CASSLGNEVSEQYF. CDR3 coding DNA: TGCGCCAGCAGCTTGGGGAACGAGGTGAGCGAGCAGTACTTC.

This clonotype was recorded at least ten times. This chain joins TRBV7-9 and TRBJ2-4; D unclear. Trimming took 4 bases from V and 3 from J, leaving 13 bases between them. This CDR3 has 15 amino acids. CDR1 and CDR2 from the germline V gene are SEHNR and FQNEAQ (reference sequence). CDR3 residues: CASSSQMEFKNIQYF. The CDR3 DNA reads as TGTGCCAGCAGCTCTCAGATGGAATTCAAAAACATTCAGTACTTC.

This clonotype was seen repeatedly, ten times or more. V gene TRBV5-5 combines with J gene TRBJ1-5, with 11 bases matching TRBD1. Trimming removed 1 base from V and 5 bases from J; junction bases left unmatched: 8. This CDR3 is built from 17 residues. Germline V gene sequence: CDR1 SGHKS, CDR2 YYEKEE (reference sequence). CDR3 protein: CASSLLPGQGEDQPQHF. The CDR3 DNA reads as TGTGCCAGCAGCTTGCTCCCGGGACAGGGGGAGGATCAGCCCCAGCATTTT. Variable domain in full (rest from reference TRBV5-5 and TRBJ1-5): DAGVTQSPTHLIKTRGQQVTLRCSPISGHKSVSWYQQVLGQGPQFIFQYYEKEERGRGNFPDRFSARQFPNYSSELNVNALLLGDSALYLCASSLLPGQGEDQPQHFGDGTRLSIL.